This TCR beta chain appears in the sequencing data of a study of shared clonotypes between healthy human individuals. Whole-study results and caveats: When naive CD4 clonotypes were compared across several donors, approximately 5% were shared.

The CDR3 covers 14 residues. The V and J ends lost 7 bases and 7 bases, in that order; junction bases with no gene match: 10. Germline CDR1 reads SNHLY; CDR2 reads FYNNEI. The data were produced by immunoSEQ multiplex PCR, yet TCRdb's version contains in-frame clones alone and is incomplete. The sample includes around 2.5 million clones, 93% of them seen just once. Concerning this clone itself: The antigen is undetermined.

The clonotype comes from a young man in good health. Some clones in this sample may be carry-over from other donors' samples. Sequenced input: naive CD4+ T cells from PBMCs. Subset specified: CD45RA+ positively selected. The chain employs TRBV2 and TRBJ1-1, with 9 bases identical to TRBD1. The CDR3 loop reads CASIPWTGASEAFF. The CDR3 region has the DNA TGTGCCAGCATCCCTTGGACAGGGGCCAGTGAAGCTTTCTTT.